This entry features one T cell receptor (beta chain) sequence. The antigen remains unidentified. This sample was included in a study of graft-versus-host responses after intestinal transplantation. On the study more broadly: Multivisceral, liver-intestinal, or isolated intestinal transplants were performed in recipients. Study-level points and caveats: Where graft-donor T cell macrochimerism was present, patients had high graft-versus-host to host-versus-graft clonal ratios in allografts. GvH clones were found in recipient marrow; some appeared first in ileum or blood. Early after transplant, HvG clones declined as circulating GvH clones peaked.

This CDR3 comprises 15 residues. Germline trimming cut 3 bases from V and 2 bases from J; bases unmatched to any gene: 3. Germline CDR1 is MDHEN and CDR2 is SYDVKM. Libraries were prepared by immunoSEQ multiplex PCR; TCRdb keeps only in-frame clonotypes and omits some of them. This repertoire shows approximately 4,400 clones, about 80% found once; its top ten account for 7.2%. Lamina propria and intraepithelial lymphocytes were released by processing graft tissue. The TCR comes from a human patient who received an intestinal transplant, so some T cells may come from the graft donor. The sample in question was ileum tissue, obtained 9 days after transplant. This sequence joins TRBV28 and TRBJ2-2; 7 bases match TRBD2. The CDR3 DNA follows: TGTGCCAGCAGTTTGGGCGGGAGAAACACCGGGGAGCTGTTTTTT. Translated, it gives CASSLGGRNTGELFF.